This T cell receptor beta chain was recovered during a study of blood T cells in healthy people across ages. In its sample, this clonotype was seen once. Primers used in a second PCR of roughly 6 to 11 cycles were a sample-barcoded 5' primer and a J-beta primer mix. MiXCR was run by TCRdb on the 5' RACE reads, yielding one entry per CDR3 protein. The sample lists 650,000 to 1,000,000 distinct CDR3 sequences, roughly 40% occurring once. The source is a young man in good health. The sample was blood.

The CDR3 sequence: CATKRNPSSMGYEQYF. CDR3 bases: TGTGCCACCAAACGGAATCCAAGTTCAATGGGGTACGAGCAGTACTTC. This chain uses TRBV5-6 with TRBJ2-7; D gene ambiguous. CDR1 is SGHDT and CDR2 is YYEEEE in the germline V gene. CDR3 length: 16 amino acids. V was cut by 9 bases and J by 4 bases, with 26 bases left in between.